The 10 T cell receptor beta chains below all came from one sample that was sequenced in a study of Ad26.COV2.S vaccination and SARS-CoV-2 variants. Profiled with immunoSEQ multiplex PCR; TCRdb holds only in-frame clones, not every one. The repertoire holds over 300,000 clones, with roughly 85% as singletons. The treatment is: 15 to 20 received Ad26.COV2.S at low or high dose, single or two shots; roughly 5 received placebo; per-sample allocation not given. Specimen acquisition occurred on day 63 following the initial vaccine or placebo injection. Sequenced here: peripheral blood, sampled in a trial of Ad26.COV2.S vaccine versus placebo. The receptors originated from a person aged 18-60 years who received the Ad26.COV2.S COVID-19 vaccine or a placebo.

This sequence joins TRBV7-9 and TRBJ2-3, with D perhaps TRBD2 (7 bases). This CDR3 has 15 amino acids. V dropped 4 bases and J dropped 2 bases, with 13 bases sitting between them. Germline CDR1 is SEHNR and CDR2 is FQNEAQ (reference sequence). CDR3 DNA: TGTGCCAGCAGCTCGAAGGGGGGGTACACAGATACGCAGTATTTT. Its translation: CASSSKGGYTDTQYF.

This chain joins TRBV5-1 and TRBJ2-4, with D uncertain. Trimming took off 0 bases at V and 5 bases at J, with 12 bases between the two ends. CDR3 size: 15 residues. Germline V CDR1 and CDR2: SGHRS, YFSETQ. This chain's CDR3 is CASSLAAIAENIQYF. In DNA form, the CDR3 reads TGCGCCAGCAGCTTGGCGGCTATCGCGGAAAACATTCAGTACTTC.

The rearrangement links TRBV10-1 to TRBJ2-3; tentative D call: TRBD1 (6 bases). The CDR3 has 13 residues. Germline loops: CDR1 WNHNN, CDR2 SYGVQD (reference sequence). V gave up 9 bases and J gave up 6 bases, with 16 bases separating them. Here the CDR3 reads CASSGQLGDTQYF. For the CDR3, the DNA is TGCGCCAGTTCGGGACAATTAGGGGATACGCAGTATTTT.

This chain links TRBV7-2 with TRBJ2-5, with D perhaps TRBD1 (6 bases). V was clipped by 1 base and J by 1 base, with 7 bases between them. The CDR3 is made up of 14 amino acids. Germline V gene sequence: CDR1 SGHTA, CDR2 FQGNSA. CDR3 bases: TGTGCCAGCAGCTTAGGGGGGCCCCAAGAGACCCAGTACTTC. Translation: CASSLGGPQETQYF. Full variable domain (remainder filled in from reference TRBV7-2 and TRBJ2-5): GAGVSQSPSNKVTEKGKDVELRCDPISGHTALYWYRQSLGQGLEFLIYFQGNSAPDKSGLPSDRFSAERTGGSVSTLTIQRTQQEDSAVYLCASSLGGPQETQYFGPGTRLLVL.

This clone showed up just a few times. V usage is TRBV11-2 and J usage is TRBJ2-7; D is ambiguous. Trimming pared 2 bases from V and 6 bases from J, leaving 11 bases between. The CDR3 runs to 13 residues. Per the germline V gene, CDR1 is SGHAT and CDR2 is FQNNGV. CDR3: CASSLYLLSEQYF. The CDR3 region has the DNA TGTGCCAGCAGCTTATATCTCCTTTCCGAGCAGTACTTC. The complete variable domain, with remaining parts taken from reference TRBV11-2 and TRBJ2-7, reads EAGVAQSPRYKIIEKRQSVAFWCNPISGHATLYWYQQILGQGPKLLIQFQNNGVVDDSQLPKDRFSAERLKGVDSTLKIQPAKLEDSAVYLCASSLYLLSEQYFGPGTRLTVT.

J is TRBJ2-2 and V is TRBV9; D remains unclear. CDR3 length: 12 residues. The V end lost 4 bases, the J end lost 3 bases, and 4 bases lay between the germline ends. Germline V gene data show CDR1 as SGDLS and CDR2 as YYNGEE. CDR3 bases: TGTGCCAGCAGCCCCCACACCGGGGAGCTGTTTTTT. This codes for CASSPHTGELFF.

This chain connects TRBV27 to TRBJ1-1, with a tentative D call TRBD1 (6 bases). The length of the CDR3 is 16 residues. CDR1 and CDR2 from the germline V gene are MNHEY and SMNVEV (reference sequence). Trimming pared 5 bases from V and 0 bases from J, leaving 16 bases between. CDR3 sequence: CASSRYGTLMNTEAFF. The DNA for the CDR3 is TGTGCCAGCAGTAGATACGGGACACTCATGAACACTGAAGCTTTCTTT.

V is TRBV7-9 and J is TRBJ1-4, with TRBD1 as a possible D gene (5 bases). Trimming took off 1 base at V and 2 bases at J, with 20 bases between the two ends. Germline V gene sequence: CDR1 SEHNR, CDR2 FQNEAQ (reference sequence). The CDR3 spans 19 residues. DNA of the CDR3: TGTGCCAGCAGCTTAGGCGAGTCAGACAGAGGATATACTAATGAAAAACTGTTTTTT. Its protein product is CASSLGESDRGYTNEKLFF.

This sequence joins TRBV25-1 and TRBJ1-1; 9 bases map to TRBD1. The CDR3 runs to 15 residues. V lost 3 bases and J lost 8; bases outside the gene matches: 10. CDR1 MGHDK and CDR2 SYGVNS come from the germline V gene. Written as DNA, the CDR3 is TGTGCCAGCAGTGATCCGGGACAGGGTCGAGGGGAAGCTTTCTTT. As protein: CASSDPGQGRGEAFF.

The chain uses TRBV11-1 and TRBJ1-1; no clear D. The CDR3 is 14 amino acids. V lost 0 bases and J 0 bases, leaving 5 bases between the germline ends. From germline, CDR1 is SGHAT and CDR2 FQDESV (reference sequence). CDR3 loop: CASSLARLNTEAFF. The CDR3 DNA is TGTGCCAGCAGCTTAGCGCGGCTGAACACTGAAGCTTTCTTT.